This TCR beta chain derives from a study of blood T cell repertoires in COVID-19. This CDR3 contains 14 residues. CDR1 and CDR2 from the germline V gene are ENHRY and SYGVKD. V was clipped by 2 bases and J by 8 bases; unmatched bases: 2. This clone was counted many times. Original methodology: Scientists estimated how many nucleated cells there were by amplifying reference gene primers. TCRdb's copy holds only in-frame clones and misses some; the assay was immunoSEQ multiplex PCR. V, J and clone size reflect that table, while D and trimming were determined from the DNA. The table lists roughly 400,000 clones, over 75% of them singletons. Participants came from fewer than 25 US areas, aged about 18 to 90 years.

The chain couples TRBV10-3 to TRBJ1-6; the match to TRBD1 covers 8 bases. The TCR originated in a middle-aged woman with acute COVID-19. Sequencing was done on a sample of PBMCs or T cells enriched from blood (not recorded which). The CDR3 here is CAISEGGQDSPLHF. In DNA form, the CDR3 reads TGTGCCATCAGTGAGGGGGGACAGGATTCACCCCTCCACTTT.